This TCR beta chain came from a study of CD8 T cells in Susac syndrome. With random hexamers, about 0.5 to 1 ug RNA was reverse transcribed. Multiplex immunoSEQ PCR targeted 54 Vbeta and 13 Jbeta TCR beta segments. TCRdb analysed the immunoSEQ multiplex PCR reads with MiXCR anew, one entry per CDR3 protein. The repertoire consists of fewer than 200,000 distinct CDR3 sequences, with roughly 92% occurring once and the leading ten covering around 0.1%. V was shortened by 4 bases and J by 8 bases, with 9 bases between the two germline ends. Germline V gene lookup returns CDR1 SGHAT and CDR2 FQDESV (reference sequence). The CDR3 loop spans 13 amino acids. Matching for age and sex applied to the controls, who were healthy donors.

This rearrangement joins TRBV11-1 to TRBJ1-6; D is uncertain. Material: CD4+ T cells from PBMCs. The clonotype comes from a human donor in good health. The CDR3 nucleotides are TGTGCCAGCAGCTCTTGGGGAGATTCACCCCTCCACTTT. It is translated as CASSSWGDSPLHF.